Listed here are 14 T cell receptor beta chains from one sample, sequenced in a study of cytomegalovirus exposure and HLA in healthy donors. PCR primers comprised 60 Vbeta and 13 Jbeta primers. The repertoire was sequenced with immunoSEQ multiplex PCR; TCRdb's copy has only in-frame clones and lacks some. This sample carries around 200,000 clones, 84% of them seen once, and the ten largest clones take roughly 1.2%. Source material: PBMCs. The source of these receptors is a girl aged 2 to 9 in good health and CMV-seropositive.

This chain joins TRBV27 and TRBJ2-7; weak D call: TRBD1 (5 bases). From germline, CDR1 is MNHEY and CDR2 SMNVEV (reference sequence). The V end lost 0 bases, the J end lost 9 bases, and 12 bases lay between the germline ends. This CDR3 comprises 13 residues. Written as DNA, the CDR3 is TGTGCCAGCAGTTTATCGGACACCGGTGCGCAGTACTTC. This encodes CASSLSDTGAQYF.

This clone has only a few counts. This chain joins TRBV2 and TRBJ2-7; the D gene is possibly TRBD1 (5 bases). The V end lost 4 bases, the J end lost 1 base, and 14 bases lay between the germline ends. The CDR3 contains 15 residues. Germline assignment: CDR1 SNHLY and CDR2 FYNNEI. DNA for the CDR3: TGTGCCAGCAGTGTTCGGCAGGGTCCTTCCTACGAGCAGTACTTC. Its protein product is CASSVRQGPSYEQYF.

The J gene is TRBJ2-1, the V gene TRBV6-5; 13 bases are shared with TRBD2. CDR1 is MNHEY and CDR2 is SVGAGI in the germline V gene. This CDR3 is built from 15 residues. After removal of 4 bases from V and 7 bases from J, the junction contained 4 bases not matched to a gene. The DNA of the CDR3 is TGTGCCAGCAGTTCACTAGCGGGAGGGCCTAATGAGCAGTTCTTC. Protein product: CASSSLAGGPNEQFF.

V usage is TRBV11-2 and J usage is TRBJ2-3, with 8 nucleotides matching TRBD2. This CDR3 region has 14 residues. The junction had 5 bases not matched to a gene; V was cut back by 1 base and J by 8 bases. Germline CDR1 and CDR2: SGHAT and FQNNGV. CDR3 in amino acids: CASSLAGRGGTQYF. CDR3 nucleotides: TGTGCCAGCAGCTTAGCCGGGAGGGGTGGTACGCAGTATTTT.

The chain employs TRBV7-3 and TRBJ2-1, with a tentative D call TRBD2 (6 bases). Trimming took 5 bases from V and 8 from J, leaving 16 bases between them. Germline CDR1 and CDR2: SGHTA and FQGTGA. This CDR3 comprises 14 residues. The CDR3 DNA is TGTGCCAGCAGCGGCGGACTTACGGGAGATGAGCAGTTCTTC. Its protein is CASSGGLTGDEQFF.

The genes are TRBV28 and TRBJ1-1; TRBD1 might be the D (5 bases). The CDR3 extends over 13 amino acids. The V gene's germline CDR1 is MDHEN and CDR2 SYDVKM. The ends were cut back, 6 bases at V and 1 base at J, with 9 bases in the middle. The CDR3: CASRLGGNTEAFF. The CDR3 DNA reads as TGTGCCAGCAGGCTGGGGGGGAACACTGAAGCTTTCTTT.

This sequence joins TRBV6-4 and TRBJ1-6, with unresolved D. V was pared by 5 bases and J by 10 bases, with 12 bases between. The germline V gene has CDR1 MRHNA and CDR2 SNTAGT. The CDR3 contains 13 residues. CDR3 nucleotide sequence: TGTGCCAGCAGTTTGACCGGCGGGTCACCCCTCCACTTT. It translates to CASSLTGGSPLHF.

V gene TRBV5-1 combines with J gene TRBJ2-5; the match to TRBD2 covers 9 bases. Trimming took 5 bases from V and 5 from J; bases not matched to a gene: 13. This CDR3 region has 16 residues. Germline lookup yields CDR1 SGHRS and CDR2 YFSETQ. The CDR3 DNA sequence: TGCGCCAGCAGACATACGGCTAGCGGGACGGGGGAGACCCAGTACTTC. Translated: CASRHTASGTGETQYF.

V usage is TRBV6-4 and J usage is TRBJ2-1; 10 bases match TRBD2. V lost 0 bases to trimming and J lost 0 bases; unmatched junction nucleotides: 5. CDR1 MRHNA and CDR2 SNTAGT come from the germline V gene. The CDR3 runs to 18 residues. CDR3 in DNA: TGTGCCAGCAGTGACTCGATGGCTAGCGGGGGCTCCTACAATGAGCAGTTCTTC. Its translation is CASSDSMASGGSYNEQFF.

The chain carries TRBV10-3 and TRBJ1-2; D unclear. The length of the CDR3 is 12 residues. The V gene lost 3 bases and the J gene lost 6 bases, with 8 bases spanning the gap. CDR1 and CDR2 from the germline V gene are ENHRY and SYGVKD. CDR3 in amino acids: CAISELLDGYTF. CDR3 nucleotide sequence: TGTGCCATCAGTGAACTTTTGGATGGCTACACCTTC.

This clone was seen only once. This chain uses TRBV10-1 with TRBJ2-5, with 7 bases that match TRBD1. The germline V gene encodes CDR1 WNHNN and CDR2 SYGVQD (reference sequence). The trim removed 5 bases at V and 3 bases at J, leaving 3 bases unmatched. This CDR3 spans 13 amino acids. CDR3: CASSKGAKETQYF. The CDR3 DNA reads TGCGCCAGCAGTAAGGGGGCTAAAGAGACCCAGTACTTC.

The rearrangement uses TRBV6-1 and TRBJ2-2; 7 nucleotides align to TRBD1. V lost 10 bases and J lost 4; bases outside the gene matches: 12. The CDR3 covers 15 residues. CDR1 and CDR2 (germline): MNHNS, SASEGT. The CDR3 protein is CATSFLNRGTGELFF. The CDR3 nucleotides read TGTGCCACTTCCTTCTTAAACAGGGGCACCGGGGAGCTGTTTTTT.

This clone appeared a single time. The CDR3, as DNA: TGTGCCAGCAGCCAGGGGGGACTAGCGGAATCCTACGAGCAGTACTTC. Translating gives CASSQGGLAESYEQYF. The chain links TRBV14 to TRBJ2-7; 11 positions agree with TRBD2. Per the germline V gene, CDR1 is SGHDN and CDR2 is FVKESK. The CDR3 covers 16 residues. With V trimmed by 3 bases and J by 1 base, 5 bases remained unmatched.

The rearrangement links TRBV9 to TRBJ2-1, with D possibly matching TRBD1 (6 bases). Germline values: CDR1 SGDLS, CDR2 YYNGEE. The CDR3 has 13 amino acids. With 0 bases removed from V and 12 bases from J, the gap between germline ends came to 13 bases. The CDR3 coding sequence is TGTGCCAGCAGCGTAGATCGACAGGATGCGCAGTTCTTC. Its translation: CASSVDRQDAQFF.